This T cell receptor (beta chain) was recovered during a study of T-cell memory formation after mild COVID-19 (dated by TCRdb to the early 2020s). About the investigation overall: TCR sequence clusters from the two donors were largely donor specific. The cohort was made up of two young adult volunteers, one female and one male, who were previously healthy. T-cell clones expanding and contracting after mild COVID-19 in two donors were tracked by longitudinal TCRalpha and TCRbeta repertoire sequencing.

This clonotype occurred a few times. Its antigen has not been determined. Base qualities are not recorded, but no much larger clone differs from it by a single base. The run used an Illumina NovaSeq 6000. TCRalpha and TCRbeta cDNA libraries were built by 5'RACE with constant-segment primers, adding sample barcodes and unique molecular identifiers. Trizol reagent was used to extract RNA from every sample. Amplification of the libraries took two PCR steps, and the second step added a second sample barcode plus Illumina TruSeq adapters. The libraries were sequenced on an Illumina NovaSeq using 2 x 150 bp paired-end reads. The study's processing was this. Reads were demultiplexed and collapsed into UMI-guided consensus sequences with migec v1.2.7. With mixcr v2.1.11, UMI consensuses were aligned to TRA and TRB V and J templates and assembled into clonotypes. Clonotypes were classified as expanded or contracted when called significant by both edgeR and NoisET, with noise models trained on biological replicates. For edgeR calls, a false discovery rate-adjusted p below 0.01 and a log2 fold-change threshold of 1 were applied. PCA with hierarchical clustering of max-normalized trajectories of the 1000 most abundant clonotypes was used as exploratory dynamics analysis. Separately sequenced CD4+ and CD8+ repertoires were used to assign a CD4 or CD8 phenotype to each responding clone. Clones were called with MiXCR by TCRdb after fastp trimmed the public reads at Q25, and only in-frame beta chains were retained. Each entry merges the rows of one CDR3 protein and shows their most common DNA and genes. These V and J calls derive from TCRdb rather than the authors' analysis. In all, the sample holds approximately 150,000 distinct CDR3 sequences, and 5.5% to 7% of those were seen once. Roughly 1.9% of the sample is taken by the ten largest.

What the study reported, not specific to this receptor: Contracting CD4+ clones were found mainly in CM and EM memory subsets, while CD8+ clones were enriched in EMRA. Only a couple of mild cases were covered in the study, and larger cohorts including severe cases with pre-infection samples were considered necessary. SARS-CoV-2 specificity of the second-wave clones peaking on day 37 was not confirmed. Clones that contracted from day 15 to 85 showed balanced CD4/CD8 phenotypes, whereas a second wave of clones that expanded from day 15 to 37 leaned towards CD4+. Some responding clones were detected in pre-infection memory, suggesting pre-existing cross-reactive memory T cells joined the SARS-CoV-2 response.

Ficoll-Paque density gradient centrifugation was used to isolate PBMCs. Looking up the germline V gene yields CDR1 SNHLY and CDR2 FYNNEI. V loses 4 bases of germline sequence and J loses 1 base, and the interval between the two ends is 6 bases. There are 13 amino acids in the CDR3, from cysteine to phenylalanine inclusive. Only the CDR3 DNA stays, 39 bases, in frame from base 1. The rearrangement joined TRBV2 to TRBJ2-3; confidence is insufficient to name the D gene. The source material was PBMCs or a T cell subset sorted from them (not recorded which). The receptor was derived from an adult woman who had mild COVID-19 (a few samples of this study predate the infection). The sample titles of this study are shuffled in the database, so cell type and time point are left out; the donor was told from shared clones. The CDR3 region reads CASSGAGTDTQYF. The DNA reads TGTGCCAGCAGTGGGGCGGGCACAGATACGCAGTATTTT.